Below, one TCR beta chain is given with its context. Generated by immunoSEQ multiplex PCR, the TCRdb table keeps only in-frame clones and is missing some. The sample shows approximately 30,000 clones, 80% of them seen only once. Germline assignment: CDR1 SGHAT and CDR2 FQNNGV. Trimming at V came to 7 bases and at J to 9 bases, leaving 15 bases not matched to a gene. This CDR3 is 16 amino acids long. The sample originates from a study of neoadjuvant anti-PD-1 for oral cavity cancer. Time point defined: after neoadjuvant nivolumab, at surgical resection. Source: PBMCs, taken after nivolumab (anti-PD-1) treatment. The sequence was obtained from a person between 40 and 79 years old with oral cavity squamous cell carcinoma. This chain links TRBV11-2 with TRBJ2-1; TRBD2 agrees at 10 bases. CDR3 sequence (DNA): TGTGCCAGCACTCACGCCCACAGCGGGGGGGCGGGTGAGCAGTTCTTC. Its protein product is CASTHAHSGGAGEQFF.